This T cell receptor beta chain was profiled in a study of cytomegalovirus exposure and HLA in healthy donors. This CDR3 contains 14 residues. V lost 8 bases and J lost 3, with 13 bases in between. From germline, CDR1 is MNHNS and CDR2 SASEGT. PCR was performed using 60 Vbeta and 13 Jbeta primers. Sequencing was performed with immunoSEQ multiplex PCR; in TCRdb, only in-frame clones are kept and a portion is missing. The table has about 110,000 clones, approximately 80% seen once. The receptor was derived from a woman aged 25-40 years in good health and CMV-seronegative. Sequencing used PBMCs. The chain is built from TRBV6-1 and TRBJ2-2, with D maybe TRBD1 (6 bases). Here the CDR3 reads CASRDRSYTGELFF. Here the CDR3 DNA reads TGTGCCAGCCGAGACAGGTCGTACACCGGGGAGCTGTTTTTT.